A single sample gave rise to the 19 T cell receptor beta chains below, sequenced in a study of graft-versus-host responses after intestinal transplantation. Using immunoSEQ multiplex PCR, the repertoire was profiled, and TCRdb retains in-frame clones only, with some absent. The sample contains fewer than 30,000 clones, approximately 93% of which appear only once. Sequenced material: PBMCs, taken approximately 66 days after intestinal transplant. The receptors derive from a human patient who received an intestinal transplant, so some T cells may come from the graft donor.

V and J are TRBV12-5 and TRBJ2-1; D uncertain. CDR3 length equals 11 residues. Germline V gene data show CDR1 as LGHNT and CDR2 as FRNRAP. Trimming took off 4 bases at V and 10 bases at J, with 8 bases between the two ends. CDR3 sequence reads: CASGYSREQFF. The CDR3 nucleotides are TGTGCTAGTGGTTATAGTCGCGAGCAGTTCTTC.

The chain joins TRBV29-1 to TRBJ1-4, with 9 bases aligning to TRBD1. Germline CDR1 reads SQVTM; CDR2 reads ANQGSEA. Trimming cost V 4 bases and J 8 bases; bases outside gene matches: 8. The length of the CDR3 is 14 residues. The CDR3 nucleotides read TGCAGCGTTGCCGGGACAGGGTCGAGAGAAAAACTGTTTTTT. It translates to CSVAGTGSREKLFF.

This sequence joins TRBV7-9 and TRBJ2-1; 13 bases line up with TRBD2. The CDR3 is made up of 18 amino acids. Germline CDR1 and CDR2: SEHNR and FQNEAQ (reference sequence). V gave up 1 base and J gave up 6 bases; unmatched junction bases: 9. CDR3 sequence reads: CASSLEATSGGSPNEQFF. The CDR3 DNA sequence: TGTGCCAGCAGCTTAGAGGCGACTAGCGGGGGGAGCCCCAATGAGCAGTTCTTC.

This chain links TRBV6-5 with TRBJ1-2, with D possibly TRBD1 on 5 matching bases. The CDR3 is 13 residues long. Between the trimmed V and J ends, which lost 6 bases and 5 bases, there was a span of 13 bases. The germline CDR1 and CDR2 sequences are MNHEY and SVGAGI. DNA of the CDR3: TGTGCCAGCAGCCCCCCGGGGCGTTATGGCTACACCTTC. It specifies CASSPPGRYGYTF.

This chain uses TRBV6-1 with TRBJ2-5, with TRBD1 as a possible D gene (6 bases). The CDR3 is 14 residues long. Germline V gene sequence: CDR1 MNHNS, CDR2 SASEGT. Deletions cut 2 bases from V and 1 base from J, with 8 bases between. This CDR3 reads CASSEWGPQETQYF. The CDR3 region has the DNA TGTGCCAGCAGTGAATGGGGGCCCCAAGAGACCCAGTACTTC.

The chain links TRBV19 to TRBJ2-7; 10 nucleotides match TRBD2. Trimming cost V 5 bases and J 1 base; bases outside gene matches: 2. The CDR3 extends over 14 amino acids. Germline CDR1 LNHDA, CDR2 SQIVND (reference sequence). The CDR3 sequence: CASSSSGGSYEQYF. The CDR3 bases are TGTGCCAGTAGTTCTAGCGGGGGATCCTACGAGCAGTACTTC.

The chain is built from TRBV10-1 and TRBJ1-1; no clear D gene. Germline V gene data show CDR1 as WNHNN and CDR2 as SYGVQD (reference sequence). This CDR3 is 13 amino acids long. Trimming took 11 bases from V and 2 from J, leaving 15 bases between them. The CDR3 region is CAFEESGNTEAFF. CDR3 nucleotide sequence: TGCGCCTTTGAGGAGTCAGGAAACACTGAAGCTTTCTTT.

This chain joins TRBV7-8 and TRBJ1-1, with D tentatively TRBD1 (6 bases). V was clipped by 8 bases and J by 3 bases, with 19 bases between them. Germline loops: CDR1 SGHVS, CDR2 FQNEAQ. This CDR3 spans 15 amino acids. The CDR3 is CASRQTGLPDTEAFF. CDR3 in DNA: TGTGCCAGCCGCCAAACAGGGCTCCCCGACACTGAAGCTTTCTTT.

The chain joins TRBV4-1 to TRBJ2-1, with unresolved D. There are 15 residues in the CDR3. Germline V lookup: CDR1 MGHRA, CDR2 YSYEKL. The V end was cut by 0 bases, the J end by 11 bases, with 17 bases between. CDR3 in DNA: TGCGCCAGCAGCCAAGATTCCTCGACGGCTAATAAGCAGTTCTTC. Its protein product is CASSQDSSTANKQFF.

The chain couples TRBV7-9 to TRBJ1-1; 8 bases line up with TRBD1. J lost 0 bases, V lost 5 bases, and 11 bases had no gene match. The CDR3 covers 17 residues. Looked up from germline, CDR1 is SEHNR and CDR2 is FQNEAQ (reference sequence). In nucleotides, the CDR3 is TGTGCCAGCAGCGTTTCGGGGACAGGAATCATGAACACTGAAGCTTTCTTT. Its translation is CASSVSGTGIMNTEAFF. The full variable domain, its missing parts supplied by reference TRBV7-9 and TRBJ1-1, is DTGVSQNPRHKITKRGQNVTFRCDPISEHNRLYWYRQTLGQGPEFLTYFQNEAQLEKSRLLSDRFSAERPKGSFSTLEIQRTEQGDSAMYLCASSVSGTGIMNTEAFFGQGTRLTVV.

V and J are TRBV5-1 and TRBJ2-7; maybe TRBD2 (6 bases). Germline V gene sequence: CDR1 SGHRS, CDR2 YFSETQ. Trimming removed 3 bases from V and 2 bases from J, with 18 bases in between. This CDR3 is built from 16 residues. CDR3 sequence reads: CASSYRGLPGPYEQYF. In DNA, the CDR3 is TGCGCCAGCAGCTACCGGGGACTCCCTGGCCCCTACGAGCAGTACTTC.

The CDR3 region is CASSIVGGYEQYF. In DNA, the CDR3 is TGTGCCAGTAGTATAGTAGGGGGTTACGAGCAGTACTTC. The J gene is TRBJ2-7, the V gene TRBV19; a possible D gene is TRBD1 (6 bases). Germline V CDR1 and CDR2: LNHDA, SQIVND (reference sequence). V was shortened by 1 base and J by 4 bases, with 8 bases between the two germline ends. This CDR3 region has 13 residues.

V is TRBV10-2 and J is TRBJ2-5; D unclear. The germline gives CDR1 WSHSY, CDR2 SAAADI. V dropped 2 bases and J dropped 0 bases, with 4 bases sitting between them. The CDR3 runs to 13 residues. The CDR3 reads CASSERYQETQYF. The CDR3 nucleotides are TGCGCCAGCAGTGAGAGGTACCAAGAGACCCAGTACTTC.

This rearrangement joins TRBV11-3 to TRBJ2-1; 10 nucleotides agree with TRBD2. The germline V gene has CDR1 SGHNT and CDR2 YENEEA. This CDR3 comprises 19 residues. The ends lost 0 bases at V and 9 bases at J; junction bases unmatched: 17. The DNA of the CDR3 is TGTGCCAGCAGCTTAGATAGGCTAGCGGGGGTGAGCGATCGGGTTGAGCAGTTCTTC. As protein: CASSLDRLAGVSDRVEQFF.

The V gene is TRBV6-6, the J gene TRBJ1-1; D is unclear. This CDR3 contains 13 residues. Deletions cut 4 bases from V and 3 bases from J, with 9 bases between. In germline, CDR1 is MNHNY, CDR2 SVGAGI (reference sequence). The CDR3 sequence: CASSSPLDTEAFF. The CDR3 bases are TGTGCCAGCAGTTCCCCGTTAGACACTGAAGCTTTCTTT.

In DNA form, the CDR3 reads TGCGCCAGCAGCTTTGAGGGGTACTACGAGCAGTACTTC. Its translation is CASSFEGYYEQYF. The chain links TRBV5-1 to TRBJ2-5; TRBD1 or TRBD2 may be the D gene (5 bases each). TRBJ2-7 explains the end of the DNA better; the J call may be wrong. The germline CDR1 and CDR2 sequences are SGHRS and YFSETQ. The CDR3 loop spans 13 amino acids.

The CDR3 here is CANSVLDRGIMDYGYTF. The CDR3 region has the DNA TGTGCCAACTCGGTTTTGGACAGGGGTATCATGGACTATGGCTACACCTTC. V usage is TRBV2 and J usage is TRBJ1-2; 9 bases are a match to TRBD1. This CDR3 has 17 residues. V lost 10 bases to trimming and J lost 3 bases; unmatched junction nucleotides: 18. The germline V gene encodes CDR1 SNHLY and CDR2 FYNNEI.

The rearrangement links TRBV29-1 to TRBJ2-2, with D perhaps matching TRBD1 (5 bases). The CDR3 consists of 14 residues. Germline V gene sequence: CDR1 SQVTM, CDR2 ANQGSEA. The germline V and J ends were trimmed by 4 bases and 3 bases, with 12 bases remaining between them. Written as DNA, the CDR3 is TGCAGCGTTGCTCCAGGGCCTTACACCGGGGAGCTGTTTTTT. Its protein is CSVAPGPYTGELFF.

The V and J genes are TRBV18 and TRBJ2-5; D is uncertain. The DNA end is more similar to TRBJ2-7, so the J call may be wrong. The length of the CDR3 is 11 residues. Germline assignment: CDR1 KGHSH and CDR2 LQKENI. The CDR3 nucleotides read TGTGCCAGCTCACCTATGAACGAGCAGTACTTC. Its translation: CASSPMNEQYF.